This paragraph covers one TCR beta chain sequence. No antigen is known for it. Measured with immunoSEQ multiplex PCR; TCRdb has only the in-frame clones, and not every one. The sample contains hundreds of thousands of clones, around 89% of which appear only once. The data were obtained in a study of Ad26.COV2.S vaccination and SARS-CoV-2 variants. Study context: Enrolled in COV1001, the donor was in the Ad26.COV2.S trial arm, which received the vaccine. Ad26.COV2.S shots went into the muscle once or twice, 56 days apart. Study-wide results and caveats: Non-spike TCR breadth was similar in vaccine and placebo recipients. The authors reported substantial breadth in spike-specific CD8+ and CD4+ T cell responses after vaccination.

The CDR3 consists of 12 residues. With 5 bases removed from V and 3 bases from J, the gap between germline ends came to 4 bases. Treatment indicated: roughly 19 received Ad26.COV2.S at low or high dose, single or two shots; about 5 received placebo; per-sample allocation not given. Samples were taken on day 63 after the first vaccine or placebo injection. The rearrangement uses TRBV12-3 or TRBV12-4 and TRBJ2-2, with D unclear. The receptor comes from a person aged 18 to 65 who received the Ad26.COV2.S COVID-19 vaccine or a placebo. The source material was peripheral blood, sampled in a trial of Ad26.COV2.S vaccine versus placebo. As DNA, the CDR3 is TGTGCCAGCAGTCCTTACACCGGGGAGCTGTTTTTT. Its protein is CASSPYTGELFF.